The 19 T cell receptor beta chains given below trace back to one sample, sequenced in a study of blood T cell repertoires in COVID-19. Libraries were prepared by immunoSEQ multiplex PCR; TCRdb keeps only in-frame clonotypes and omits some of them. The sample has 110,000 or so clones; around 85% are singletons. What was sequenced was peripheral blood. These receptors were collected from a man aged 55 to 70 with acute or convalescent COVID-19.

The rearrangement joins TRBV7-3 to TRBJ1-6; D unresolved. From germline, CDR1 is SGHTA and CDR2 FQGTGA. This CDR3 has 15 amino acids. V lost 5 bases and J 4 bases, leaving 12 bases between the germline ends. CDR3 protein: CASSEGDPYNSPLHF. The CDR3 DNA is TGTGCCAGCAGCGAGGGAGATCCGTATAATTCACCCCTCCACTTT.

The chain combines TRBV28 with TRBJ1-2; maybe TRBD1 (6 bases). The V and J ends lost 11 bases and 10 bases respectively, with 17 bases between them. The CDR3 is 11 amino acids. Germline V CDR1 and CDR2: MDHEN, SYDVKM. The CDR3 is CAGGREGLYTF. In DNA, the CDR3 is TGTGCCGGGGGCAGGGAGGGCCTCTACACCTTC.

This clone was seen a handful of times. The chain recombines TRBV27 with TRBJ1-3; the match to TRBD1 covers 7 bases. The germline CDR1 and CDR2 sequences are MNHEY and SMNVEV (reference sequence). V was clipped by 3 bases and J by 3 bases; unmatched bases: 2. CDR3 length: 14 amino acids. The CDR3 loop is CASSLTGFGNTIYF. The CDR3 DNA reads TGTGCCAGCAGTTTGACAGGGTTTGGAAACACCATATATTTT.

The gene calls are TRBV7-9 and TRBJ1-2, with D possibly being TRBD1 (6 bases). Trimming removed 6 bases from V and 8 bases from J, with 19 bases in between. Looked up from germline, CDR1 is SEHNR and CDR2 is FQNEAQ (reference sequence). The CDR3 is 14 amino acids. CDR3: CASRNRDTYAGYTF. The CDR3 bases are TGTGCCAGCAGGAACCGGGACACCTACGCGGGCTACACCTTC.

The chain carries TRBV19 and TRBJ1-2; D uncertain. The germline V gene encodes CDR1 LNHDA and CDR2 SQIVND (reference sequence). Trimming pared 3 bases from V and 1 base from J, leaving 9 bases between. This CDR3 is built from 14 residues. CDR3 coding DNA: TGTGCCAGTAGTATTGGGCAGTTTAACTATGGCTACACCTTC. This sequence encodes CASSIGQFNYGYTF.

The genes are TRBV9 and TRBJ1-4; D is possibly TRBD1 (6 bases). The CDR3 runs to 14 residues. Germline V gene sequence: CDR1 SGDLS, CDR2 YYNGEE. V lost 2 bases to trimming and J lost 3 bases, with 8 bases between them. The DNA for the CDR3 is TGTGCCAGCAGCGTTTCAGGGGCTAATGAAAAACTGTTTTTT. Translated, it gives CASSVSGANEKLFF. Full variable domain (missing parts from reference TRBV9 and TRBJ1-4): DSGVTQTPKHLITATGQRVTLRCSPRSGDLSVYWYQQSLDQGLQFLIQYYNGEERAKGNILERFSAQQFPDLHSELNLSSLELGDSALYFCASSVSGANEKLFFGSGTQLSVL.

This rearrangement joins TRBV6-5 to TRBJ1-2; D is uncertain. V was shortened by 3 bases and J by 8 bases, with 19 bases between the two germline ends. The CDR3 is 15 amino acids. CDR1 MNHEY and CDR2 SVGAGI come from the germline V gene. The CDR3 here is CASSYNIGEGKGYTF. CDR3 DNA sequence: TGTGCCAGCAGTTATAATATCGGGGAGGGAAAGGGCTACACCTTC.

The chain recombines TRBV6-5 with TRBJ2-6; weak D call: TRBD2 (5 bases). Germline V gives CDR1 MNHEY, CDR2 SVGAGI. The CDR3 sequence is 14 residues long. Trimming took 6 bases from V and 3 from J, leaving 9 bases between them. The CDR3 loop is CASRIRGGANVLTF. CDR3 bases: TGTGCCAGCAGGATCCGGGGTGGGGCCAACGTCCTGACTTTC.

V usage is TRBV19 and J usage is TRBJ2-1, with 7 bases matching TRBD2. Germline V lookup: CDR1 LNHDA, CDR2 SQIVND (reference sequence). The CDR3 sequence is 15 residues long. V lost 5 bases to trimming and J lost 0 bases; unmatched junction nucleotides: 4. CDR3 nucleotide sequence: TGTGCCAGTAGTCTAGCGGTGAGCTCCTACAATGAGCAGTTCTTC. Encoded protein: CASSLAVSSYNEQFF.

This chain joins TRBV12-3 or TRBV12-4 and TRBJ2-2, with TRBD1 as a possible D gene (5 bases). The CDR3 sequence is 13 residues long. V shed 5 bases and J shed 6 bases, with 10 bases lying between them. The CDR3 is CASSLLGAGELFF. In DNA form, the CDR3 reads TGTGCCAGCAGTCTCCTAGGGGCCGGGGAGCTGTTTTTT.

The V gene is TRBV6-1, the J gene TRBJ2-7, with 8 bases matching TRBD1. Germline CDR1 is MNHNS and CDR2 is SASEGT. The CDR3 extends over 14 amino acids. Trimming took 1 base from V and 2 from J; bases not matched to a gene: 1. In DNA form, the CDR3 reads TGTGCCAGCAGTGAAGGGACAGGGACCTACGAGCAGTACTTC. This gives the protein CASSEGTGTYEQYF.

V usage is TRBV13 and J usage is TRBJ2-3, with D possibly TRBD2 on 6 matching bases. V gave up 1 base and J gave up 6 bases, with 17 bases separating them. The CDR3 totals 16 residues. Looked up from germline, CDR1 is PRHDT and CDR2 is FYEKMQ (reference sequence). The DNA for the CDR3 is TGTGCCAGCAGCTTAGTGGGCCGACTAGGTCGGGATACGCAGTATTTT. As protein: CASSLVGRLGRDTQYF.

CDR3 residues: CASSLIPGQGGYTF. The CDR3 region has the DNA TGTGCCAGCAGCCTGATACCGGGACAGGGCGGCTACACCTTC. The rearrangement joins TRBV14 to TRBJ1-2; TRBD1 matches at 9 bases. With 4 bases clipped from V and 8 bases from J, the junction kept 8 bases outside the gene matches. The CDR3 runs 14 residues. Germline V gene sequence: CDR1 SGHDN, CDR2 FVKESK. Variable domain in full (rest from reference TRBV14 and TRBJ1-2): EAGVTQFPSHSVIEKGQTVTLRCDPISGHDNLYWYRRVMGKEIKFLLHFVKESKQDESGMPNNRFLAERTGGTYSTLKVQPAELEDSGVYFCASSLIPGQGGYTFGSGTRLTVV.

This clone was seen more than once but under ten times. V and J are TRBV4-2 and TRBJ1-1; 8 bases fit TRBD1. CDR1 and CDR2 from the germline V gene are LGHNA and YNFKEQ. V shed 2 bases, J shed 0 bases, and the junction held 8 bases outside the gene matches. The CDR3 has 17 amino acids. CDR3 sequence reads: CASSQIDRGLMNTEAFF. CDR3 coding DNA: TGTGCCAGCAGCCAAATCGACAGGGGCCTAATGAACACTGAAGCTTTCTTT.

V gene TRBV6-2 or TRBV6-3 combines with J gene TRBJ2-3; 11 positions match TRBD2. This CDR3 region has 17 residues. Germline V CDR1 and CDR2: MNHEY, SVGEGT. Losses at the gene ends were 5 bases for V and 2 bases for J; bases not matched to a gene: 9. CDR3 region: CASSQSGTSGLTDTQYF. DNA for the CDR3: TGTGCCAGCAGTCAATCCGGGACTAGCGGACTCACAGATACGCAGTATTTT.

The rearrangement joins TRBV5-1 to TRBJ2-3; 11 nucleotides line up with TRBD2. This CDR3 has 14 residues. The V gene's germline CDR1 is SGHRS and CDR2 YFSETQ. The junction had 3 bases not matched to a gene; V was cut back by 4 bases and J by 5 bases. CDR3 nucleotides: TGCGCCAGCAGCCCGGGGACTAGCGGAGATACGCAGTATTTT. The encoded protein is CASSPGTSGDTQYF.

This chain uses TRBV12-2 with TRBJ2-3; TRBD2 was called by the table and not checked on the DNA. TRBV12-2 is labeled a pseudogene. CDR3 length: 13 residues. Here the CDR3 reads CASRFPEGDTQYF. In DNA, the CDR3 is TGTGCAAGTCGCTTTCCCGAGGGAGATACGCAGTATTTT.

This clone is medium-sized by share. DNA of the CDR3: TGTGCCAGCAGCCGCGCAGGGCCAGATACGCAGTATTTT. This translates into CASSRAGPDTQYF. The rearrangement uses TRBV11-2 and TRBJ2-3; D is possibly TRBD1 (5 bases). The length of the CDR3 is 13 residues. Germline V lookup: CDR1 SGHAT, CDR2 FQNNGV. V lost 5 bases, J lost 4 bases, and 10 bases lay in between.

This sequence joins TRBV30 and TRBJ2-7; 8 nucleotides agree with TRBD1. The junction had 9 bases not matched to a gene; V was cut back by 1 base and J by 4 bases. Germline V gene data show CDR1 as GTSNPN and CDR2 as SVGIG (reference sequence). The CDR3 extends over 15 amino acids. CDR3 sequence reads: CAWSEFPGQGYEQYF. In nucleotides, the CDR3 is TGTGCCTGGAGTGAATTCCCCGGACAGGGTTACGAGCAGTACTTC. The full variable domain, with the rest looked up from reference TRBV30 and TRBJ2-7, is SQTIHQWPATLVQPVGSPLSLECTVEGTSNPNLYWYRQAAGRGLQLLFYSVGIGQISSEVPQNLSASRPQDRQFILSSKKLLLSDSGFYLCAWSEFPGQGYEQYFGPGTRLTVT.